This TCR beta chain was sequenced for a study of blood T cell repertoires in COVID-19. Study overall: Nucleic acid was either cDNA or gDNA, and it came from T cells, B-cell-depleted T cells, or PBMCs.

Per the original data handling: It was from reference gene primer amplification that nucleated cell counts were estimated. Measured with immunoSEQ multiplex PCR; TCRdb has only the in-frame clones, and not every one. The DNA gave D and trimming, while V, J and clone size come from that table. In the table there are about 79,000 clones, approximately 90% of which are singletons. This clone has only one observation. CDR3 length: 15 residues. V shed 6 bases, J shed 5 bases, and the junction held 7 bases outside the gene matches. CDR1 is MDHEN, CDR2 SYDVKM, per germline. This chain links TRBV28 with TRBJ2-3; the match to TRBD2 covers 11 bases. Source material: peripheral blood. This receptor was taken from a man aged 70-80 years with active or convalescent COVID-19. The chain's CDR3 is CASSIGGTSGDTQYF. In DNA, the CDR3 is TGTGCCAGCAGCATTGGCGGGACTAGCGGAGATACGCAGTATTTT.